The clone carrying this TCR beta chain turned up a few times. Seattle researchers signed up patients amid active infection and tracked them longitudinally. This record comes from a study of blood T cell repertoires in COVID-19. On the study more broadly: Sample material is recorded as cDNA or gDNA derived from T cells, B-cell-depleted T cells, or PBMCs.

Authors' processing steps: Reference gene primer amplification gave nucleated cell count estimates. The protocol was immunoSEQ multiplex PCR, while the TCRdb copy is restricted to in-frame clones and leaves out a portion. The V and J calls and clone size are taken from that table; D and trimming were inferred from the DNA. This table holds about 340,000 clones, approximately 87% found once. CDR3 length equals 14 residues. The trim removed 3 bases at V and 3 bases at J, leaving 4 bases unmatched. CDR1 is LNHDA and CDR2 is SQIVND in the germline V gene (reference sequence). This rearrangement joins TRBV19 to TRBJ1-1; TRBD1 aligns across 7 bases. This sequence originates from a woman aged 50 to 65 with COVID-19, enrolled during active disease. The sample taken for sequencing was peripheral blood. The CDR3: CASSIRTGDTEAFF. The DNA for the CDR3 is TGTGCCAGTAGTATCCGGACAGGTGACACTGAAGCTTTCTTT.